This entry lists 21 T cell receptor beta chains sequenced from one sample in a study of T cells in women clearing cervical HPV infection. TCRdb keeps only in-frame clones here, not all; method: immunoSEQ multiplex PCR. This sample carries about 39,000 clones, with roughly 6% going to the ten biggest clones. The specimen was blood buffy coat. These TCRs come from a woman aged 18-69 years with a cervical HPV16 infection that either progressed to CIN3+ or cleared (not recorded which).

On this clone: The CDR3 end is not reached by the read, which stops 3 residues before it; the germline J gene fills it in. This chain joins TRBV6-2 or TRBV6-3 and TRBJ2-5; D might be TRBD2 (5 bases). This CDR3 has 13 residues. CDR1 and CDR2 (germline): MNHEY, SVGEGT. Trimming stripped 5 bases from V and 7 bases from J, with 14 bases between. The CDR3 sequence is CASSILDSATQYF. The DNA read from the CDR3 is TGTGCCAGCAGTATCCTGGACTCGGCGACC.

Points on this clone: The read halts 3 residues ahead of the CDR3 end, with the missing end drawn from the germline J gene. This chain connects TRBV29-1 to TRBJ2-3; no clear D. From germline, CDR1 is SQVTM and CDR2 ANQGSEA. The CDR3 has 14 amino acids. CDR3 bases read: TGCAGCGTGCCGGATCAGGAGACCCAAGAGACG. Translation gives CSVPDQETQET. The CDR3, in full, reads CSVPDQETQETQYF.

As regards this clone: The DNA ends 3 residues before the CDR3 does, and the rest of the CDR3 is filled in from the germline J gene. The chain couples TRBV5-6 to TRBJ2-3; perhaps TRBD2 as D (5 bases). Germline V lookup: CDR1 SGHDT, CDR2 YYEEEE. The CDR3 consists of 15 residues. The CDR3 DNA, read in part, is TGTGCCAGCAGCTTGGGTACGGGGATCCAAGAGACG. Protein sequence: CASSLGTGIQET. The full-length CDR3 reads as CASSLGTGIQETQYF. The entire variable domain, with the rest obtained from reference TRBV5-6 and TRBJ2-3, is as follows: DAGVTQSPTHLIKTRGQQVTLRCSPKSGHDTVSWYQQALGQGPQFIFQYYEEEERQRGNFPDRFSGHQFPNYSSELNVNALLLGDSALYLCASSLGTGIQETQYFGPGTRLTVL.

The sequenced part of the CDR3 DNA is TGTGCCAGCAGCTTAACAGGCCTCCAAGAGACC. This codes for CASSLTGLQET. From start to end, the CDR3 is CASSLTGLQETQYF. The chain recombines TRBV11-3 with TRBJ2-5; D possibly corresponds to TRBD1 (5 bases). The read ends 3 residues early relative to the CDR3; the germline J gene fills the gap. Germline assignment: CDR1 SGHNT and CDR2 YENEEA. This CDR3 spans 14 amino acids. The V and J ends lost 2 bases and 1 base respectively, with 8 bases between them.

Comment on this clone: The DNA ends 3 residues before the CDR3 does, and the rest of the CDR3 is filled in from the germline J gene. The genes are TRBV19 and TRBJ2-2; TRBD2 aligns across 8 bases. This CDR3 has 16 residues. Germline trimming cut 10 bases from V and 6 bases from J; bases unmatched to any gene: 16. From germline, CDR1 is LNHDA and CDR2 SQIVND (reference sequence). The CDR3 here is CATSKGISGVAGELFF. The DNA read from the CDR3 is TGTGCCACCTCCAAAGGAATTAGCGGGGTAGCCGGGGAG.

A note on this clone: The CDR3 end lies 3 residues beyond the end of the read and is filled in from the germline J gene. The chain links TRBV29-1 to TRBJ2-7; possibly TRBD2 for D (6 bases). The length of the CDR3 is 13 residues. Trimming took off 7 bases at V and 4 bases at J, with 17 bases between the two ends. Germline CDR1 reads SQVTM; CDR2 reads ANQGSEA. CDR3 sequence: CSGMADGTYEQYF. The CDR3 DNA, read in part, is TGCAGCGGGATGGCCGATGGGACTTACGAG.

As for this clone: The read is 3 residues too short to cover the CDR3 end, so that end is filled in from the germline J gene. The V call is TRBV19, the J call TRBJ1-1; D not resolved. The germline gives CDR1 LNHDA, CDR2 SQIVND (reference sequence). CDR3 length: 13 amino acids. Trimming pared 10 bases from V and 5 bases from J, leaving 17 bases between. The sequenced part of the CDR3 DNA is TGTGCCACCGGTAGACTTCATGGGACTGAA. It codes for CATGRLHGTE. The whole CDR3 sequence reads CATGRLHGTEAFF.

The CDR3 DNA, read in part, is TGTGCCAGCAAGTTACCCGGACAGGGGATCTACGAG. Its translation is CASKLPGQGIYE. The complete CDR3 protein is CASKLPGQGIYEQYF. The V gene is TRBV28, the J gene TRBJ2-7; 9 bases are shared with TRBD1. Read sequence stops 3 residues before the CDR3 end, and the germline J gene provides the missing end. In germline, CDR1 is MDHEN, CDR2 SYDVKM. With 7 bases clipped from V and 3 bases from J, the junction kept 10 bases outside the gene matches. CDR3 length: 15 residues.

Comment on this clone: The read terminates 3 residues ahead of where the CDR3 ends, so the germline J gene completes it. The J gene is TRBJ2-1, the V gene TRBV2, with 11 bases fitting TRBD2. This CDR3 contains 17 residues. Germline CDR1 reads SNHLY; CDR2 reads FYNNEI. The J segment lost 7 bases and the V segment lost 5 bases, leaving 13 bases of the junction unmatched. Partial CDR3 DNA: TGTGCCAGCAGTCCTCGGGCTTCGACTAGCGGGATGAATGAG. Translation gives CASSPRASTSGMNE. The entire CDR3 is CASSPRASTSGMNEQFF.

As regards this clone: The read comes to an end 3 residues before the CDR3 does, leaving the germline J gene to fill in the end. This chain joins TRBV5-5 and TRBJ1-5, with TRBD1 as a possible D gene (5 bases). The V end was cut by 0 bases, the J end by 0 bases, with 7 bases between. Germline CDR1 and CDR2: SGHKS and YYEKEE (reference sequence). This CDR3 contains 15 residues. CDR3 loop: CASSLDRSSNQPQHF. CDR3 DNA, as far as it was read: TGTGCCAGCAGCTTGGACAGGAGTAGCAATCAGCCC.

Concerning this clone: The CDR3 is cut off 3 residues early in the read; its end comes from the germline J gene. The chain is built from TRBV10-3 and TRBJ2-1, with 11 bases identical to TRBD2. The germline gives CDR1 ENHRY, CDR2 SYGVKD. The CDR3 consists of 16 residues. V shed 6 bases, J shed 7 bases, and the junction held 11 bases outside the gene matches. CDR3 DNA, as far as it was read: TGTGCCATCAGGACAACCGGGACTAGCGGCCAAAATGAG. Encoded protein: CAIRTTGTSGQNE. The full CDR3 reads CAIRTTGTSGQNEQFF.

On this clone itself: The read stops 3 residues short of the end of the CDR3; the missing end is completed from the germline J gene. The chain combines TRBV2 with TRBJ1-2; a possible D gene is TRBD1 (6 bases). CDR3 length: 15 residues. Germline assignment: CDR1 SNHLY and CDR2 FYNNEI. CDR3 DNA, as far as it was read: TGTGCCAGCAGCGAGACTAGCGGGGTGGGACATGAC. Its protein is CASSETSGVGHD. The full CDR3 reads CASSETSGVGHDYTF.

About this clone itself: The CDR3 goes on 3 residues after the read ends, and that part is filled in from the germline J gene. The V gene is TRBV6-2 or TRBV6-3, the J gene TRBJ2-7, with D tentatively TRBD1 (6 bases). Per the germline V gene, CDR1 is MNHEY and CDR2 is SVGEGT. The ends were cut back, 4 bases at V and 3 bases at J, with 13 bases in the middle. The CDR3 has 14 residues. CDR3: CASSSGVNYYEQYF. The covered CDR3 bases are TGTGCCAGCAGTTCAGGGGTAAACTACTACGAG.

Of note for this clone: The CDR3 is cut off 3 residues early in the read; its end comes from the germline J gene. This rearrangement joins TRBV7-2 to TRBJ1-2, with D possibly TRBD1 on 6 matching bases. CDR3 length: 14 residues. From germline, CDR1 is SGHTA and CDR2 FQGNSA. V lost 4 bases, J lost 4 bases, and 13 bases lay in between. CDR3 in amino acids: CASSSATGIYGYTF. The sequenced CDR3 bases are TGTGCCAGCAGCTCCGCCACAGGGATCTATGGC.

About this clone itself: The read is 3 residues too short to cover the CDR3 end, so that end is filled in from the germline J gene. The chain is built from TRBV19 and TRBJ2-2, with D possibly being TRBD1 (6 bases). Germline V gene sequence: CDR1 LNHDA, CDR2 SQIVND (reference sequence). The length of the CDR3 is 14 residues. The V end was cut by 7 bases, the J end by 0 bases, with 9 bases between. CDR3 DNA, as far as it was read: TGTGCCAGTACCTGGACAGCGAACACCGGGGAG. Amino acid sequence: CASTWTANTGE. The full CDR3 protein reads CASTWTANTGELFF.

With respect to this clone: The sequenced fragment ends 3 residues before the CDR3 boundary, so the rest is inferred from the germline J gene. This chain links TRBV2 with TRBJ1-1, with 8 bases that match TRBD1. Germline assignment: CDR1 SNHLY and CDR2 FYNNEI. V shed 10 bases, J shed 5 bases, and the junction held 9 bases outside the gene matches. The CDR3 covers 13 residues. The part of the CDR3 DNA that was read is TGTGCCACCAACTTGGACAGGGAGACTGAA. Its translation is CATNLDRETE. The whole CDR3 protein reads CATNLDRETEAFF.

A note on this clone: The read falls 3 residues short of the CDR3 end, and the missing part is taken from the germline J gene. The chain employs TRBV11-2 and TRBJ2-3; 8 bases are shared with TRBD2. CDR1 and CDR2 (germline): SGHAT, FQNNGV. This CDR3 spans 14 amino acids. V lost 2 bases, J lost 6 bases, and 4 bases stayed unmatched. The CDR3 region is CASSLFRGGDTQYF. The sequenced CDR3 bases are TGTGCCAGCAGCTTATTCCGCGGGGGGGATACG.

Incomplete CDR3 DNA: TGTGCCAGTAGTATGGGACAGGGGTTCACTGAA. It yields the protein CASSMGQGFTE. The complete CDR3 sequence is CASSMGQGFTEAFF. The chain carries TRBV19 and TRBJ1-1; 10 bases are a match to TRBD1. The read ends 3 residues before the CDR3 terminus; that terminus is restored from the germline J gene. This CDR3 has 14 amino acids. With V trimmed by 3 bases and J by 4 bases, 2 bases remained unmatched. Germline lookup yields CDR1 LNHDA and CDR2 SQIVND (reference sequence).

About this clone: The sequenced fragment ends 3 residues before the CDR3 boundary, so the rest is inferred from the germline J gene. The rearrangement uses TRBV5-4 and TRBJ2-1; 14 bases align to TRBD2. The V segment lost 2 bases and the J segment 7 bases; nucleotides outside the gene matches: 2. Germline CDR1 SGHNT, CDR2 YYREEE (reference sequence). The CDR3 is 15 amino acids. The CDR3 loop reads CASSFGLAGGNEQFF. CDR3 bases read: TGTGCCAGCAGCTTCGGACTAGCGGGAGGAAATGAG. Full variable domain (outside the CDR3, taken from reference TRBV5-4 and TRBJ2-1): ETGVTQSPTHLIKTRGQQVTLRCSSQSGHNTVSWYQQALGQGPQFIFQYYREEENGRGNFPPRFSGLQFPNYSSELNVNALELDDSALYLCASSFGLAGGNEQFFGPGTRLTVL.

Regarding this clone: The read ends 3 residues early relative to the CDR3; the germline J gene fills the gap. The rearrangement links TRBV19 to TRBJ1-4; D might be TRBD1 (5 bases). CDR3 length equals 19 residues. From germline, CDR1 is LNHDA and CDR2 SQIVND (reference sequence). Trimming took 5 bases from V and 7 from J, leaving 29 bases between them. The DNA read from the CDR3 is TGTGCCAGTAGTGGCGGACATCCTGGTTATGGTTATCCCGGTGAAAAA. Protein: CASSGGHPGYGYPGEK. The full CDR3 sequence reads CASSGGHPGYGYPGEKLFF.

Points on this clone: The sequenced fragment ends 3 residues before the CDR3 boundary, so the rest is inferred from the germline J gene. The rearrangement links TRBV6-2 or TRBV6-3 to TRBJ1-2; D is ambiguous. The CDR3 totals 14 residues. Per the germline V gene, CDR1 is MNHEY and CDR2 is SVGEGT. The CDR3 reads CASSLTSGYNDYTF. The covered CDR3 bases are TGTGCCAGCAGTCTGACCTCGGGGTACAATGAC.